What follows is one T cell receptor beta chain and its context. No cognate antigen has been identified for it. No much larger clonotype is one base removed from it; base qualities were not supplied. This entry belongs to a study of blood T cell repertoires in COVID-19 (dated by TCRdb to about 2020). A note on the overall study: Samples covering the acute and convalescent phases of COVID-19 were provided by collaborators in the United States, Italy and Spain. The samples were drawn from the first 160 participants of the ongoing ImmuneRACE study and from more than 1,000 subjects provided by 6 global collaborators. The prospective study material was composed of cDNA or gDNA derived from T cells, B-cell-depleted T cells, or PBMCs. The repertoires were released in a freely available public database intended as a resource for research on the immune response to SARS-CoV-2. A de-identified subject ID, COVID-19 status, age in years and sex were almost always included in the sample metadata. The dataset comprised deeply sampled blood TCRbeta repertoires from subjects exposed to, actively infected with, or recovered from COVID-19. Where HLA class I and class II types were available, the types were taken from metadata supplied by the sample provider, not from assay-based typing.

Enrolling through a virtual design, the prospective study's participants ranged in age from roughly 18 to 95 years and lived across 20 to 25 United States geographic areas. In the prospective study, participants were assigned to cohorts based on the clinical history participants reported in a screening survey and a study questionnaire. Recovered participants in ImmuneRACE Cohort 3 were defined as having two consecutive negative NP/OP PCR tests, clearance from a healthcare professional, or resolution of symptoms. Mobile phlebotomists in the prospective study collected whole blood, serum and a nasopharyngeal or oropharyngeal swab from every participant. Prospective study participants could optionally give additional blood draws and questionnaires over an approximately two-month period. Before DNA extraction, blood samples from the prospective study were shipped at room temperature or frozen. TCRbeta CDR3 regions were amplified from genomic DNA by means of the immunoSEQ Assay, a bias-controlled multiplex PCR. The authors' analysis ran thus. The number of nucleated cells in each sample was estimated by amplification of reference gene primers within the assay. To quantify the absolute abundance of each unique TCRbeta CDR3 rearrangement, sequence reads were collapsed and filtered. For each sample, productive Simpson clonality was calculated as the square root of Simpson's diversity index over productive rearrangements. TCRdb took this table from immuneACCESS and kept in-frame rearrangements with V and J called. Such tables lack part of the clones; where checked against another copy, unresolved V genes explain under half of the gap, and the rest is unexplained. V, J and clone size were drawn from that table, and D and trimming were deduced from the DNA. Here the sample has 430,000 or so clones; approximately 87% occur a single time. The ten largest clones capture 1.5% to 2% of the sample.

The paper's findings and limits, for the study overall: Clinical and demographic metadata were provided uncurated, with the amount varying by source and participant.

Trimming takes 5 bases off V and 9 bases off J; junction bases not matched to a gene: 19. Taken from cysteine to phenylalanine, the CDR3 has 18 residues. CDR3 DNA only is kept here, 54 bases in frame from base 1. CDR1 MNHEY and CDR2 SMNVEV are derived from the germline V gene (reference sequence). The TCR comes from a woman in her thirties or forties who had recovered from COVID-19. The sequence is built from TRBV27 and TRBJ2-1; 10 bases in the middle match TRBD2. The sample taken for sequencing was PBMCs or T cells enriched from blood (not recorded which). In nucleotides, the sequence is TGTGCCAGCAGTCCCTTCCCCCCAGCTAGCGGGAGAAGGGGTGAGCAGTTCTTC. It codes for CASSPFPPASGRRGEQFF.